These T cell receptor beta chains were read from a single sample in a study of regulatory T cells in long-lasting Graves disease. TCRdb analysed the multiplex PCR reads with MiXCR anew, one entry per CDR3 protein. The data hold about 530,000 distinct CDR3 sequences, with 15% to 20% observed a single time. These same records also appear under a second study, on T cells in Graves' hyperthyroidism and ophthalmopathy.

Here the sequenced sample was peripheral blood mononuclear cells (PBMCs), taken at new diagnosis, from a patient treated with antithyroid drugs. The receptors here all came from a woman aged 35-65 years with Graves disease. The conserved cysteine and the conserved F or W are not part of the CDR3 here. Only some rows state a clone size, as once, few, many or a class for expanded clones.

V gene,clone size,J gene,CDR3 protein
TRBV19,.,TRBJ1-1,ASSIPKLNTEAF
TRBV6-5,once,TRBJ2-1,ASSYSGLAGGIYNEQF
TRBV5-1,.,TRBJ2-7,ASSLDLGQGARGQY
TRBV6-5,many,TRBJ2-3,ASSYRGGTVTDTQY
TRBV7-3,many,TRBJ2-1,ASSPGGLIGNEQF
TRBV20-1,few,TRBJ1-6,SASPFDSGVPLH
TRBV12-3/TRBV12-4,few,TRBJ1-1,ASSLQGAIEAF
TRBV29-1,few,TRBJ2-7,SVGGQGREQY
TRBV3-1,few,TRBJ1-1,ASSPRVVMNTEAF
TRBV3-1,few,TRBJ1-5,ASSQSTGGQPQH
TRBV6-1,many,TRBJ2-3,ASSEGGDADTQY
TRBV28,many,TRBJ1-1,ASSPSAGNTEAF
TRBV6-1,many,TRBJ1-6,ASSENGGSSYNSPLH
TRBV6-1,.,TRBJ1-1,ASRPDRPNTEAF
TRBV6-8,.,TRBJ1-1,ASSSTTSTANTEAF
TRBV11-2,many,TRBJ2-5,ASSQGQAETQY
TRBV10-3,.,TRBJ2-5,AISESAPGGASVETQY
TRBV6-1,.,TRBJ2-3,ASKAGGRNTQY
TRBV13,.,TRBJ2-6,ASSPGPHSGANVLT
TRBV18,few,TRBJ1-1,ASSPLTQGTEAF
TRBV25-1,.,TRBJ2-2,ASSLRGPTPGGELF
TRBV5-1,.,TRBJ2-1,ASSSGSWDNEQF
TRBV6-2/TRBV6-3,many,TRBJ2-1,ASQIGGQGASKQF
TRBV30,.,.,AWSWVAKTQY
TRBV6-5,many,TRBJ1-4,ASSYFQGTNEKLF
TRBV2,.,TRBJ1-2,ASSLTGDNGYT
TRBV28,many,TRBJ1-2,ASSLGAGGDGYT
TRBV30,many,TRBJ2-1,AWTGTAYNEQF
TRBV19,few,TRBJ2-4,ASREERIGPLAKNIQY
TRBV7-9,many,TRBJ1-1,ASSPINTEAF
TRBV5-5,.,TRBJ1-1,ASSTAQGVNTEAF
TRBV4-1,many,TRBJ2-5,ASSQRTGGPETQY
TRBV5-1,many,TRBJ2-7,ASSNWAQSVGEQY